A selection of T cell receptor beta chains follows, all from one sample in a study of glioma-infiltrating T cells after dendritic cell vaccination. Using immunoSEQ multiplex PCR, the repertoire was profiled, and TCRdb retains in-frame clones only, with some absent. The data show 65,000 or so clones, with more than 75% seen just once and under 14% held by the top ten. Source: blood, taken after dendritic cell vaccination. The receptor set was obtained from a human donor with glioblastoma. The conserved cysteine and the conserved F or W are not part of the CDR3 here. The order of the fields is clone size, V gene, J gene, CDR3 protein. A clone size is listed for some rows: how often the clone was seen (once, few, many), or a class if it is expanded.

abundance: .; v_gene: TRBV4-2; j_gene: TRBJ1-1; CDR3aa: ASSQETGPHTEAF
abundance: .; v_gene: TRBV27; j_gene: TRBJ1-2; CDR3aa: ASSFRTGIYGYT
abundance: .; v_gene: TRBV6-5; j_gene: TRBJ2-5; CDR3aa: ASSYSGAQETQY
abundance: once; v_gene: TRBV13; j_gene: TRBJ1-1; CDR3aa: ASSLFGQDRMYTEAF
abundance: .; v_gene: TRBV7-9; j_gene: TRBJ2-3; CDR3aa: ASSLERGTDTQY
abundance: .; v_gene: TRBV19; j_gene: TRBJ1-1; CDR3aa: ASSVDRETEAF
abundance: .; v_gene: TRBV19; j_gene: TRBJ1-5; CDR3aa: ASRGRSGSQPQH
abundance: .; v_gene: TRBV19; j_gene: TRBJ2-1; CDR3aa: ASSMRSAGGRDEQF
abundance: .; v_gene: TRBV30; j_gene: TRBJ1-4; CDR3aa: AWSARGRRTNEKLF
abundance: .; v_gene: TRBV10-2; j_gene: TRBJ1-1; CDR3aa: ASSERSQVNTEAF
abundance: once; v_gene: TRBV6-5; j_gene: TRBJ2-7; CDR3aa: ASSYSVADNSYEQY
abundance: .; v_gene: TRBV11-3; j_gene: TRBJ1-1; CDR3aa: ASSLVAEAF
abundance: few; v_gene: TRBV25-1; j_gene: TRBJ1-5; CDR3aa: ASSDSGGDSNQPQH
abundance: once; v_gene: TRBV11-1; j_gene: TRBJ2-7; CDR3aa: ASSLRSSGTEQY
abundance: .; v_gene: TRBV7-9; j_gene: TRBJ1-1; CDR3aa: ASQPGNTEAF